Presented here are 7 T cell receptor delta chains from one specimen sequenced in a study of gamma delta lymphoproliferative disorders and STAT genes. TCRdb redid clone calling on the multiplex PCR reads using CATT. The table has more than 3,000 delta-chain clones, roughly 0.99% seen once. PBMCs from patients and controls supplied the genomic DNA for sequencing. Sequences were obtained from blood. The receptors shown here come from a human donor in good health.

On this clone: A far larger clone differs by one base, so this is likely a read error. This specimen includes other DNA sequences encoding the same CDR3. As DNA, the CDR3 is TGTGCCTGTGACACCGGGGGACTAACTCGCTCCTGGGACACCCGACAGATGTTTTTC. It yields the protein CACDTGGLTRSWDTRQMFF. The V gene is TRDV2, the J gene TRDJ3; D might be TRDD3 (6 bases). V was trimmed by 0 bases and J by 0 bases, leaving 14 bases between them. Germline CDR1 and CDR2: GEAIGNYY and EKD. This CDR3 is built from 19 residues.

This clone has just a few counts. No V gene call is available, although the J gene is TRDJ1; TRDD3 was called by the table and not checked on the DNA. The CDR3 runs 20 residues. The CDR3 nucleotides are TGTGCTTCATTGTGCCTCCGAAACTGGGGGATACGGATGCACACCGATAAACTCATCTTT. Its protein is CASLCLRNWGIRMHTDKLIF.

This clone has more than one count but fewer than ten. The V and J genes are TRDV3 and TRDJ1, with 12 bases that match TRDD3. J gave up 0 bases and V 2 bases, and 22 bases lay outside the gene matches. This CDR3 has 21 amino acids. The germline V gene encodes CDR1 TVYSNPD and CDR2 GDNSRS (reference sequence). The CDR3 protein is CAFGAPPTQTGGYLYTDKLIF. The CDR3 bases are TGTGCCTTTGGCGCCCCGCCTACCCAAACTGGGGGATACCTGTACACCGATAAACTCATCTTT.

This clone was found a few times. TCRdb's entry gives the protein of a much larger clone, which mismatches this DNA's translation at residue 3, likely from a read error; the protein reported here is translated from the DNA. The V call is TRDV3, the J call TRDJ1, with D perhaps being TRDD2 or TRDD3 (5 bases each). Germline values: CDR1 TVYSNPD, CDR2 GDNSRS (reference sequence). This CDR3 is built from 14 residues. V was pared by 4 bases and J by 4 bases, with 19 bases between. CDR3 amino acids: CASRSLPGGDKLIF. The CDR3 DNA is TGTGCCTCTAGATCCCTACCGGGGGGCGATAAACTCATCTTT.

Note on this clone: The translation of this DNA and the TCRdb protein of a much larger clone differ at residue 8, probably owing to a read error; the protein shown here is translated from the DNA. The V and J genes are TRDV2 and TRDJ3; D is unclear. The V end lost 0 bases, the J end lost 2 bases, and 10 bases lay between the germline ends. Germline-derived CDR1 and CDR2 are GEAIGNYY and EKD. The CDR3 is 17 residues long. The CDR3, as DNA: TGTGCCTGTGACACCGTAGCCCGGGCCTGGGACACCCGACAGATGTTTTTC. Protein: CACDTVARAWDTRQMFF.

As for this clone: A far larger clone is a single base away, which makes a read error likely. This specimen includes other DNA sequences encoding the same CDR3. The CDR3 region has the DNA TGCGCCTGTGACACTATCTCCACTGGGGGATACGGGGGCACCGATAAACTCATCTTT. Protein product: CACDTISTGGYGGTDKLIF. The chain employs TRDV2 and TRDJ1, with 13 nucleotides matching TRDD3. This CDR3 comprises 19 residues. Germline CDR1 is GEAIGNYY and CDR2 is EKD.

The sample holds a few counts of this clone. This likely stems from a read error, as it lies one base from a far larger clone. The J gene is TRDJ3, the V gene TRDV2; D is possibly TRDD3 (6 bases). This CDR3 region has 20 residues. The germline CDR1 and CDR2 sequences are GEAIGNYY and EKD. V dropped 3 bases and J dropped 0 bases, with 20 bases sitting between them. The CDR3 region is CACDCARSGASSWDTRQMFF. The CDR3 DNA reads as TGTGCCTGTGACTGCGCAAGGTCTGGGGCAAGCTCCTGGGACACCCGACAGATGTTTTTC.